This T cell receptor beta chain was identified in a study of blood T cell repertoires in COVID-19. The CDR3 covers 14 residues. Germline V gene data show CDR1 as WNHNN and CDR2 as SYGVQD (reference sequence). V lost 0 bases, J lost 1 base, and 6 bases lay in between. Original handling: Researchers report that nucleated cell counts were estimated from reference gene primer amplification. The assay was immunoSEQ multiplex PCR, and TCRdb's table has in-frame clones only and misses some. V and J calls and clone size are those listed in that table; D and trimming were worked out from the DNA. The sample records approximately 430,000 clones, 70% to 90% being singletons. Only one count was recorded for this clone.

The clonotype comes from a woman in her 30s with active or convalescent COVID-19. Sample: peripheral blood. The chain uses TRBV10-1 and TRBJ1-1; unclear D gene. The DNA for the CDR3 is TGCGCCAGCAGTGAGTCGAGACAGAACACTGAAGCTTTCTTT. It codes for CASSESRQNTEAFF.